This TCR beta chain was documented in a study of blood T cell repertoires in COVID-19. Study in general: The analysed material was cDNA or gDNA that came from T cells, B-cell-depleted T cells, or PBMCs.

Original processing methods: Scientists estimated how many nucleated cells there were by amplifying reference gene primers. Libraries were prepared by immunoSEQ multiplex PCR; TCRdb keeps only in-frame clonotypes and omits some of them. From that table come the V and J calls and clone size; the DNA was used to work out D and trimming. The sample has roughly 120,000 clones, over 80% seen once; the top ten hold approximately 2%. The CDR3 extends over 14 amino acids. V lost 5 bases and J lost 4; bases outside the gene matches: 5. CDR1 SNHLY and CDR2 FYNNEI come from the germline V gene. The TCR sequence derives from a man between 65 and 79 years old with acute or convalescent COVID-19. The specimen sequenced was peripheral blood. This chain connects TRBV2 to TRBJ1-5; 7 bases match TRBD1. The CDR3 sequence: CASSFDRVNQPQHF. For the CDR3, the DNA is TGTGCCAGCAGTTTCGACAGGGTAAATCAGCCCCAGCATTTT.